This T cell receptor (beta chain) originates from a study of T cells in Graves' hyperthyroidism and ophthalmopathy. The TCR beta CDR3 regions underwent amplification using RNA transcripts as the source. During a first-round RT-PCR of the TCR CDR3, the HTBI primer set was used. Each CDR3 protein gets one entry after TCRdb re-called the multiplex PCR reads with MiXCR. The table records about 720,000 distinct CDR3 sequences, 18% of them present only once. Germline V gene data show CDR1 as SGHDT and CDR2 as YYEEEE. With V trimmed by 4 bases and J by 4 bases, 5 bases remained unmatched. CDR3 length: 15 amino acids. Clinical symptoms, serum thyroxine, TRAb, thyroid ultrasound and orbital computed tomography informed diagnoses. This clonotype was found many times.

The sequencing sample was made of blood. V and J are TRBV5-6 and TRBJ2-2, with TRBD2 matching over 9 bases. This sequence was found in a woman in her fifties or sixties with Graves' hyperthyroidism that later progressed to Graves' ophthalmopathy. The CDR3 bases are TGTGCCAGCAGCCCAGCGGGGGGAGTCACCGGGGAGCTGTTTTTT. Its translation: CASSPAGGVTGELFF.